This T cell receptor beta chain was recovered during a study of cytomegalovirus exposure and HLA in healthy donors. This PCR relied on a set of 60 Vbeta primers and 13 Jbeta primers. The assay was immunoSEQ multiplex PCR, and TCRdb's table has in-frame clones only and misses some. The repertoire includes some 96,000 clones, about 80% of them detected once, and roughly 2% sits in the top ten. Donors were ostensibly healthy at sampling, although undocumented immune exposures were probable. This clone occurred a few times. Germline CDR1 reads SGHDT; CDR2 reads YYEEEE. V lost 2 bases to trimming and J lost 2 bases; unmatched junction nucleotides: 3. CDR3 length equals 14 residues.

The specimen sequenced was PBMCs. The clonotype originates from a man aged 35-49 years in good health and CMV-seronegative. V usage is TRBV5-6 and J usage is TRBJ2-7, with 8 nucleotides matching TRBD1. CDR3 DNA: TGTGCCAGCAGCTTCTGGACAGGGACCTACGAGCAGTACTTC. Translating it yields CASSFWTGTYEQYF.